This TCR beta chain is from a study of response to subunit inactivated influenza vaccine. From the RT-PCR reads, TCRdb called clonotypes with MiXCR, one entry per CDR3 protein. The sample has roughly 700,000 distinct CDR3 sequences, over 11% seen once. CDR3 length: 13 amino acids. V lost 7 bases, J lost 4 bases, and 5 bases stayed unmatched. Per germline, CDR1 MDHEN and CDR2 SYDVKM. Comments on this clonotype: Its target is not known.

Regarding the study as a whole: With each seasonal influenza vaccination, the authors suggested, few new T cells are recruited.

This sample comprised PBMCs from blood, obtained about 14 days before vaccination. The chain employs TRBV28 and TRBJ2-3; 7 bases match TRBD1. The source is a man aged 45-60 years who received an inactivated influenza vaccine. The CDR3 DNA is TGTGCCAGCAATAGGGGGCGGGCAGATACGCAGTATTTT. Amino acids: CASNRGRADTQYF.